The rows below give T cell receptor beta chains drawn from one sample of a study of blood T cell repertoires in COVID-19. The table came from immunoSEQ multiplex PCR; TCRdb's copy has only in-frame clones and leaves some out. Of about 110,000 clones listed, roughly four fifths are singletons. The sequenced sample was peripheral blood. These receptors were collected from a woman aged 55-70 years with acute or convalescent COVID-19. CDR3s include the opening cysteine and the closing phenylalanine or tryptophan. Part of the rows lack a size; the others show once, few, many or a class for expanded clones.

V: TRBV18
size: NA
CDR3: CASSPTPAGEDEKLFF

V: TRBV4-1
size: NA
CDR3: CASSQGDRGNQPQHF

V: TRBV6-5
size: many
CDR3: CASSRQGSYEQYF

V: TRBV20-1
size: NA
CDR3: CSASLQGTQHF

V: TRBV27
size: NA
CDR3: CASSLWYRGRGTAYNEQFF

V: TRBV11-1
size: NA
CDR3: CASSRYSSYNEQFF

V: TRBV19
size: NA
CDR3: CATSVGDYSYEQYF

V: TRBV18
size: once
CDR3: CASSAIWDGQGRTDTQYF

V: TRBV19
size: once
CDR3: CASSIGVGGYGYTF

V: TRBV3-1/TRBV3-2
size: NA
CDR3: CASSQEITSGGTDTQYF

V: TRBV18
size: NA
CDR3: CASSPGTGAHYGYTF

V: TRBV6-5
size: NA
CDR3: CASRGDTLGFYEQYF

V: TRBV7-9
size: NA
CDR3: CASSKVQGQGDGYTF